This T cell receptor beta chain appears in the sequencing data of a study of PD-L1 blockade in urothelial cancer. Study-wide context: Of prior chemotherapy regimens, patients had received between 0 and 3.

Sequencing was performed with immunoSEQ multiplex PCR; in TCRdb, only in-frame clones are kept and a portion is missing. The sample has 100,000 to 150,000 clones; 86% are singletons. Time point here: peripheral blood 6 weeks after treatment start. Germline CDR1 SGHAT, CDR2 FQNNGV. The CDR3 length is 14 residues. The ends were cut back, 4 bases at V and 0 bases at J, with 9 bases in the middle. This TCR was sampled from a man aged 50 to 60 with urothelial cancer. The chain employs TRBV11-2 and TRBJ2-5; D might be TRBD1 (6 bases). The specimen comprised PBMCs, sampled around atezolizumab (anti-PD-L1) treatment. The CDR3 DNA follows: TGTGCCAGCAGCTATTACAGGGACCAAGAGACCCAGTACTTC. This encodes CASSYYRDQETQYF.